This T cell receptor beta chain was identified in a study of blood T cell repertoires in COVID-19. For the study at large: In each case, the material was cDNA or gDNA derived from T cells, B-cell-depleted T cells, or PBMCs.

Authors' data handling: Estimation of nucleated cell counts was performed using reference gene primer amplification. TCRdb keeps only in-frame clones here, not all; method: immunoSEQ multiplex PCR. That table furnishes V, J and clone size, whereas the DNA furnished D and trimming. The sample lists about 58,000 clones; around nine tenths were seen once. Between the trimmed V and J ends, which lost 3 bases and 3 bases, there was a span of 14 bases. Germline lookup yields CDR1 PRHDT and CDR2 FYEKMQ (reference sequence). The CDR3 covers 15 residues. Source material: peripheral blood. This chain connects TRBV13 to TRBJ1-1, with D unclear. The receptor was derived from a woman between 50 and 59 years old with active or convalescent COVID-19. CDR3 region: CASSFSGRLDTEAFF. The CDR3 coding sequence is TGTGCCAGCAGCTTTAGCGGCCGGCTCGACACTGAAGCTTTCTTT.